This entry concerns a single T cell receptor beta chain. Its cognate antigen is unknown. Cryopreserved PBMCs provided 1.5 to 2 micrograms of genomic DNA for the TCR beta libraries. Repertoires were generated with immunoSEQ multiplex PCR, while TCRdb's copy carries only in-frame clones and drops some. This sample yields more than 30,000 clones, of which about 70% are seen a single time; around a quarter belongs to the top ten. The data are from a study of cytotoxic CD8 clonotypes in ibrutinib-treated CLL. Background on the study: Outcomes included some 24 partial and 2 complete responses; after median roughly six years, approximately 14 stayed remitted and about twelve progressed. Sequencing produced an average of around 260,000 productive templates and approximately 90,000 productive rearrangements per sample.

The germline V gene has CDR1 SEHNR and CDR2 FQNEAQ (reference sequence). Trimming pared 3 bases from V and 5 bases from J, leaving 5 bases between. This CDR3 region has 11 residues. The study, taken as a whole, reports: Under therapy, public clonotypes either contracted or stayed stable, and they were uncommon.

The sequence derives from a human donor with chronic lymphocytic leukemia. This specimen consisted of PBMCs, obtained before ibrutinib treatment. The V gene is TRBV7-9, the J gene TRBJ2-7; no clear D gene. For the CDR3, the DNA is TGTGCCAGCAGCTTTTCGAACGAGCAGTACTTC. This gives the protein CASSFSNEQYF.